A selection of T cell receptor beta chains follows, all from one sample in a study of siplizumab effects on memory and regulatory T cells. The protocol was immunoSEQ multiplex PCR, while the TCRdb copy is restricted to in-frame clones and leaves out a portion. The table includes approximately 48,000 clones, about 94% detected once. The sample comprised CD8+ T cells sorted from blood. These receptors were taken from a human donor in good health. Both conserved end residues are part of each CDR3. The order of the fields is CDR3 length, V gene, D gene, J gene, clone size, CDR3 DNA, CDR3 protein. The D gene is left open where the match is weak. Rows may omit the clone size; those that give it use once, few, many or a size class.

length: 12; V: TRBV5-6; D: .; J: TRBJ2-7; size: .; DNA: TGTGCCAGCAACGATGCGGCCTACGAGCAGTACTTC; CDR3: CASNDAAYEQYF
length: 14; V: TRBV27; D: .; J: TRBJ2-7; size: .; DNA: TGTGCCAGCAGTTTAGTGGGGAGCTCCTACGAGCAGTACTTC; CDR3: CASSLVGSSYEQYF
length: 13; V: TRBV5-5; D: .; J: TRBJ2-7; size: .; DNA: TGTGCCAGCAGCCGGGACACCCCCTACGAGCAGTACTTC; CDR3: CASSRDTPYEQYF
length: 17; V: TRBV19; D: .; J: TRBJ1-5; size: .; DNA: TGTGCCAGTAGTATAGACAAAAGGACAGATAGCAATCAGCCCCAGCATTTT; CDR3: CASSIDKRTDSNQPQHF
length: 16; V: TRBV7-9; D: TRBD1; J: TRBJ1-2; size: .; DNA: TGTGCCAGCACCGGAAGGACAGGAACCAACTTCTATGGCTACACCTTC; CDR3: CASTGRTGTNFYGYTF
length: 12; V: TRBV10-1; D: .; J: TRBJ2-2; size: once; DNA: TGCGCCAGCAGGTCTGGCACCGGGGAGCTGTTTTTT; CDR3: CASRSGTGELFF
length: 12; V: TRBV27; D: .; J: TRBJ2-1; size: .; DNA: TGTGCCTGCGGAGGTGGAAACAATGAGCAGTTCTTC; CDR3: CACGGGNNEQFF
length: 16; V: TRBV28; D: .; J: TRBJ2-7; size: .; DNA: TGTGCCAGCAGTTCCCCACGGACTTCTGTCGCCTACGAGCAGTACTTC; CDR3: CASSSPRTSVAYEQYF
length: 15; V: TRBV7-3; D: TRBD2; J: TRBJ2-2; size: .; DNA: TGTGCCAGCAGCAGTCAGGGAGGGGACACCGGGGAGCTGTTTTTT; CDR3: CASSSQGGDTGELFF
length: 14; V: TRBV10-3; D: .; J: TRBJ1-5; size: once; DNA: TGTGCCATCAGTGAGTCCGGCGGGGATCAGCCCCAGCATTTT; CDR3: CAISESGGDQPQHF
length: 15; V: TRBV7-8; D: TRBD1; J: TRBJ2-3; size: .; DNA: TGTGCCAGCAGCTTAACAGGGGGCAACACAGATACGCAGTATTTT; CDR3: CASSLTGGNTDTQYF
length: 16; V: TRBV27; D: TRBD1; J: TRBJ2-3; size: .; DNA: TGTGCCAGCAGACCCCTGCAGGGGGCTTCCCTGGATACGCAGTATTTT; CDR3: CASRPLQGASLDTQYF
length: 14; V: TRBV27; D: .; J: TRBJ1-2; size: .; DNA: TGTGCCAGCAGTTTAGGGGTGGGCGGCTATGGCTACACCTTC; CDR3: CASSLGVGGYGYTF
length: 14; V: TRBV27; D: .; J: TRBJ2-1; size: .; DNA: TGTGCCAGCACCCTGACAGCCTCCTACAATGAGCAGTTCTTC; CDR3: CASTLTASYNEQFF
length: 14; V: TRBV5-6; D: .; J: TRBJ1-6; size: .; DNA: TGTGCCAGCACCCGAGTCCAGGGGAATTCACCCCTCCACTTT; CDR3: CASTRVQGNSPLHF
length: 15; V: TRBV28; D: .; J: TRBJ2-2; size: once; DNA: TGTGCCAGCAGTTTGGACAACCCGAACACCGGGGAGCTGTTTTTT; CDR3: CASSLDNPNTGELFF
length: 11; V: TRBV9; D: .; J: TRBJ2-7; size: .; DNA: TGTGCAAGGTGGACCGACTACGAGCAGTACTTC; CDR3: CARWTDYEQYF
length: 16; V: TRBV9; D: .; J: TRBJ2-1; size: .; DNA: TGTGCCAGCAGCGCGCAGACCGGGACGGATTACAATGAGCAGTTCTTC; CDR3: CASSAQTGTDYNEQFF
length: 13; V: TRBV30; D: .; J: TRBJ2-7; size: .; DNA: TGTGCCTGGGACTTATCTAGGGACTACGAGCAGTACTTC; CDR3: CAWDLSRDYEQYF
length: 14; V: TRBV19; D: .; J: TRBJ2-7; size: .; DNA: TGTGCCAGTAGTATCGGGGGTTCCTCCTACGAGCAGTACTTC; CDR3: CASSIGGSSYEQYF
length: 13; V: TRBV28; D: .; J: TRBJ1-1; size: .; DNA: TGTGCCAGCAGTTTAAGGGTGAACACTGAAGCTTTCTTT; CDR3: CASSLRVNTEAFF
length: 16; V: TRBV5-1; D: .; J: TRBJ2-1; size: .; DNA: TGCGCCAGCAGCTTGGGTCATGAGTTTCCCCACAATGAGCAGTTCTTC; CDR3: CASSLGHEFPHNEQFF
length: 10; V: TRBV7-9; D: .; J: TRBJ1-1; size: .; DNA: TGTGCCACTACGTTGAATCGAGCTTTCTTT; CDR3: CATTLNRAFF
length: 16; V: TRBV9; D: TRBD1; J: TRBJ2-5; size: .; DNA: TGTGCCAGCAGCCCTTCGGCAGGGGACAGGGGGCAGACCCAGTACTTC; CDR3: CASSPSAGDRGQTQYF
length: 17; V: TRBV28; D: TRBD2; J: TRBJ2-5; size: .; DNA: TGTGCCAGCAGTTTACCTAGCGGGAGGGCCCTTAAAGAGACCCAGTACTTC; CDR3: CASSLPSGRALKETQYF
length: 15; V: TRBV15; D: TRBD1; J: TRBJ2-7; size: .; DNA: TGTGCCACCAGTGTTCGACAGGGGGCCCACTACGAGCAGTACTTC; CDR3: CATSVRQGAHYEQYF
length: 18; V: TRBV7-9; D: .; J: TRBJ2-7; size: .; DNA: TGTGCCAGCAGCGTGGACTTTGTACGTTTTGAAAGCTCCTACGAGCAGTACTTC; CDR3: CASSVDFVRFESSYEQYF
length: 12; V: TRBV19; D: .; J: TRBJ1-6; size: .; DNA: TGTGCCAGTAGAACAGGGAATTCACCCCTCCACTTT; CDR3: CASRTGNSPLHF
length: 12; V: TRBV19; D: .; J: TRBJ2-7; size: .; DNA: TGTGCCAGTAGTCACCAAAGTCACGAGCAGTACTTC; CDR3: CASSHQSHEQYF
length: 14; V: TRBV9; D: .; J: TRBJ1-5; size: .; DNA: TGTGCCAGCAGCGCCGCCTCCGGAGCTCAGCCCCAGCATTTT; CDR3: CASSAASGAQPQHF
length: 13; V: TRBV27; D: .; J: TRBJ2-5; size: .; DNA: TGTGCCAGCAGTTTACAGCCCCAAGAGACCCAGTACTTC; CDR3: CASSLQPQETQYF
length: 14; V: TRBV15; D: .; J: TRBJ2-6; size: large; DNA: TGTGCCACCAGCTCCCTACCTGGGGCCAACGTCCTGACTTTC; CDR3: CATSSLPGANVLTF